The present entry profiles one TCR beta chain with its context. Generated by immunoSEQ multiplex PCR, the TCRdb table keeps only in-frame clones and is missing some. Of 55,000 to 60,000 clones in the sample, 93% are singletons; the top ten hold approximately 18%. The sample originates from a study of OX40 agonist ivuxolimab in advanced cancers. The ends were cut back, 5 bases at V and 1 base at J, with 9 bases in the middle. Germline V lookup: CDR1 LNHDA, CDR2 SQIVND (reference sequence). CDR3 length: 13 residues. This TCR was recovered from an adult with an advanced solid tumor such as melanoma, head and neck, liver or kidney cancer. The starting material was CD4+ or CD8+ T cells sorted from blood, obtained in a trial of the OX40 agonist ivuxolimab. The chain employs TRBV19 and TRBJ2-7; no clear D. The CDR3 coding sequence is TGTGCCAGTAGTGTTTTCGGATCCTACGAGCAGTACTTC. Translating it yields CASSVFGSYEQYF.